The entry that follows covers one T cell receptor (beta chain) sequence. A single count supports this clone. Its antigen specificity is not known. No clone much larger than this one lies a single base away; base qualities are absent. The data stem from a study of OX40 agonist ivuxolimab in advanced cancers. Notes on the research overall: Ivuxolimab, which targeted the costimulatory receptor OX40 (CD134), was an agonistic, fully human IgG2 monoclonal antibody. Intravenous ivuxolimab was administered to patients every 2 weeks at six dose levels: 0.01, 0.1, 0.3, 1.5, 3 and 10 mg/kg. Among the 52 dose-escalation patients, about 20 had hepatocellular carcinoma, 15 melanoma, 9 renal cell carcinoma and 9 head and neck cancer. In the dose-escalation cohort, 75% to 85% of patients were male, and the mean age was around 65 years with a range of 23 to 79. Patients were allowed to have had prior anti-PD-1, anti-PD-L1 or anti-CTLA-4 therapy, and approximately 40% of the dose-escalation patients had been treated with checkpoint inhibitors. Partial responses were achieved by three dose-escalation patients, of whom one had hepatocellular carcinoma and two had cutaneous melanoma. Peripheral TCRbeta sequencing was intended to test whether TCR sequence diversity was altered and clonal T-cell expansion was caused by ivuxolimab. The paper describes the monotherapy dose-escalation part (N = 52 patients) of the phase I trial of ivuxolimab.

The CDR3, from cysteine to phenylalanine, totals 16 residues. Of the read, only the CDR3 DNA is kept; its 48 bases are in frame from base 1. Based on the germline V gene (reference sequence), the CDR1 and CDR2 sequences are PRHDT and FYEKMQ. V trim: 5 bases; J trim: 2 bases; unmatched bases: 4. Findings and caveats that apply to the study as a whole: Low levels of normalized T-cell clonal expansion were also seen in some patients who did not respond. Which antigens the clonally expanded peripheral T cells were specific for was not determined. In the 0.1-3.0 mg/kg groups, partial responders were among the patients with the lowest normalized peripheral clonal expansion, particularly in CD8+ T cells. After ivuxolimab, expanded clones were on average more numerous among CD8+ T cells than among CD4+ T cells. Clonal expansion of both CD4+ and CD8+ blood T cells was observed from baseline to week 6 at doses 0.1 to 3.0 mg/kg.

For sequencing of the TCRbeta CDR3 region, genomic DNA was extracted from the sorted cells. TCRbeta CDR3 regions were sequenced using the immunoSEQ Assay. The table comes from immuneACCESS by way of TCRdb, which keeps in-frame sequences with V and J called. Part of the clones is missing from these tables; in studies checked, under half for an unresolved V gene and the rest for unknown reasons. Across this sample there are approximately 19,000 clones, with approximately 85% seen only once. Less than 70% of the sample is held by the ten biggest clonotypes. The trial excluded patients who had a history of autoimmune disease or were on systemic immunosuppression. Peripheral blood for TCR sequencing was collected from all dose cohorts at baseline, on cycle 4 day 1, and on cycle 7 day 1. Samples were obtained from an open-label, multicenter, first-in-human phase I dose-escalation trial of ivuxolimab. The trial enrolled adults with locally advanced or metastatic head and neck squamous cell, hepatocellular, melanoma or renal cell carcinoma. CD4+ and CD8+ T cells were sorted separately from peripheral blood before TCR sequencing.

The sequencing here drew on CD4+ or CD8+ T cells sorted from blood, taken in a trial of the OX40 agonist ivuxolimab. The receptor chain draws on TRBV13 and TRBJ2-5; 14 bases in between match TRBD2. The sequence was collected from an adult with an advanced solid tumor such as melanoma, head and neck, liver or kidney cancer. At the DNA level, the sequence is TGTGCCAGCAGCCCGCGACTAGCGGGAGGGCAAGAGACCCAGTACTTC. This translates into CASSPRLAGGQETQYF.